This T cell receptor beta chain comes out of a study of spatial heterogeneity in lung cancer. Across the whole study: Sequences of the beta chain were consistently detected in greater numbers than alpha-chain sequences. Within raw reads, each unique TCR and UMI combination appeared on average more than ten times.

The time point is: sample taken at primary tumor resection. Without sorting, whole RNA was sequenced from tumor, nontumor lung or frozen PBMC. Samples were obtained from some 70 donors, all untreated early-stage non-small cell lung cancer patients. This clonotype was detected ten times or more. TCRdb re-called the 5' RACE reads through MiXCR, storing one row per CDR3 protein. The table lists about 16,000 distinct CDR3 sequences, 7.9% of them singletons. V lost 2 bases, J lost 8 bases, and 3 bases stayed unmatched. The germline gives CDR1 SQVTM, CDR2 ANQGSEA. This CDR3 comprises 13 residues. The sequence came from a female donor with early-stage non-small cell lung cancer. The chain couples TRBV29-1 to TRBJ1-4; TRBD1 aligns across 9 bases. This specimen consisted of PBMCs, obtained at surgery. This chain's CDR3 is CSVEKQGAEKLFF. The DNA of the CDR3 is TGCAGCGTTGAAAAACAGGGGGCAGAAAAACTGTTTTTT.